Below, 29 T cell receptor beta chains from the same sample are listed, as sequenced in a study of T cells in localized non-small cell lung cancer. The protocol was immunoSEQ multiplex PCR, while the TCRdb copy is restricted to in-frame clones and leaves out a portion. This sample has tens of thousands of clones; roughly 89% occur once, and the top ten carry less than 25%. The specimen was peripheral blood, collected before any cancer treatment. These TCRs come from a man between 40 and 70 years old with stage I squamous cell lung carcinoma.

V and J are TRBV7-6 and TRBJ2-3, with TRBD2 identical over 7 bases. With V trimmed by 1 base and J by 2 bases, 9 bases remained unmatched. The CDR3 totals 17 residues. Germline CDR1 reads SGHVS; CDR2 reads FNYEAQ. The CDR3 nucleotides are TGTGCCAGCAGCTTAGGGGCAACTAGCGAGAACACAGATACGCAGTATTTT. It yields the protein CASSLGATSENTDTQYF.

The chain carries TRBV28 and TRBJ1-3, with D possibly being TRBD1 (6 bases). V was pared by 1 base and J by 1 base, with 11 bases between. The length of the CDR3 is 16 residues. The germline gives CDR1 MDHEN, CDR2 SYDVKM. CDR3 protein: CASSLYQTGSGNTIYF. The CDR3 DNA is TGTGCCAGCAGTTTATACCAGACAGGTTCTGGAAACACCATATATTTT.

The chain combines TRBV5-1 with TRBJ2-5; 11 bases line up with TRBD2. This CDR3 is built from 16 residues. Germline loops: CDR1 SGHRS, CDR2 YFSETQ. After removal of 0 bases from V and 2 bases from J, the junction contained 3 bases not matched to a gene. CDR3 protein: CASSLGLAGGQETQYF. Here the CDR3 DNA reads TGCGCCAGCAGCTTGGGCCTAGCGGGGGGACAAGAGACCCAGTACTTC. Full variable domain (outside the CDR3, taken from reference TRBV5-1 and TRBJ2-5): KAGVTQTPRYLIKTRGQQVTLSCSPISGHRSVSWYQQTPGQGLQFLFEYFSETQRNKGNFPGRFSGRQFSNSRSEMNVSTLELGDSALYLCASSLGLAGGQETQYFGPGTRLLVL.

The V gene is TRBV9, the J gene TRBJ2-1, with D possibly TRBD2 on 5 matching bases. CDR1 is SGDLS and CDR2 is YYNGEE in the germline V gene. The CDR3 runs 14 residues. The V end was cut by 6 bases, the J end by 5 bases, with 15 bases between. CDR3 sequence: CASMGSGLNNEQFF. CDR3 nucleotide sequence: TGTGCCAGCATGGGGAGCGGCCTAAACAATGAGCAGTTCTTC. Full variable domain (outside the CDR3, taken from reference TRBV9 and TRBJ2-1): DSGVTQTPKHLITATGQRVTLRCSPRSGDLSVYWYQQSLDQGLQFLIQYYNGEERAKGNILERFSAQQFPDLHSELNLSSLELGDSALYFCASMGSGLNNEQFFGPGTRLTVL.

A single count supports this clone. The chain links TRBV15 to TRBJ2-1; 11 nucleotides agree with TRBD2. Per germline, CDR1 LNHNV and CDR2 YYDKDF (reference sequence). CDR3 length: 16 amino acids. V gave up 5 bases and J gave up 8 bases; unmatched junction bases: 11. CDR3 sequence (DNA): TGTGCCACCAGCTTTCCGGGACTAGCGGAGAGCTATGAGCAGTTCTTC. Translation: CATSFPGLAESYEQFF.

The chain joins TRBV28 to TRBJ2-1; 9 bases agree with TRBD2. V shed 2 bases and J 8 bases; nucleotides not matched to a gene: 1. The CDR3 has 13 residues. Germline values: CDR1 MDHEN, CDR2 SYDVKM. The CDR3 region has the DNA TGTGCCAGCAGTTTACCTAGCGGGGATGAGCAGTTCTTC. Protein sequence: CASSLPSGDEQFF.

The rearrangement joins TRBV19 to TRBJ2-2, with 9 positions matching TRBD1. This CDR3 spans 14 amino acids. Germline V lookup: CDR1 LNHDA, CDR2 SQIVND (reference sequence). The V and J ends lost 9 bases and 1 base, in that order; junction bases with no gene match: 3. CDR3: CASRTGVNTGELFF. The CDR3 DNA is TGTGCCAGCCGGACAGGGGTGAACACCGGGGAGCTGTTTTTT.

Remarks on this clone: Additional DNA sequences in this sample encode the identical CDR3. J is TRBJ1-1 and V is TRBV7-2; D not certain. Trimming cost V 1 base and J 1 base, with 4 bases left between them. The CDR3 runs to 13 residues. In germline, CDR1 is SGHTA, CDR2 FQGNSA. The CDR3 nucleotides read TGTGCCAGCAGCTTAGGAAGGAACACTGAAGCTTTCTTT. It encodes CASSLGRNTEAFF. Combining the CDR3 with reference TRBV7-2 and TRBJ1-1 gives the whole variable domain GAGVSQSPSNKVTEKGKDVELRCDPISGHTALYWYRQSLGQGLEFLIYFQGNSAPDKSGLPSDRFSAERTGGSVSTLTIQRTQQEDSAVYLCASSLGRNTEAFFGQGTRLTVV.

The genes are TRBV28 and TRBJ2-3, with 12 bases identical to TRBD2. Germline V gene lookup returns CDR1 MDHEN and CDR2 SYDVKM. CDR3 length equals 15 residues. The V segment lost 5 bases and the J segment 4 bases; nucleotides outside the gene matches: 4. CDR3 sequence (DNA): TGTGCCAGCAGTGGGGCTAGCGGGAGGGCAGATACGCAGTATTTT. Protein sequence: CASSGASGRADTQYF.

This clone appeared many times. The chain employs TRBV27 and TRBJ1-5; possibly TRBD1 for D (6 bases). Trimming shortened V by 6 bases and J by 2 bases, and 23 bases separated the two germline ends. From germline, CDR1 is MNHEY and CDR2 SMNVEV (reference sequence). The CDR3 runs to 18 residues. The CDR3 protein is CASRPWGGRAGGNQPQHF. The CDR3 nucleotides are TGTGCCAGCAGGCCCTGGGGGGGCAGGGCCGGGGGCAATCAGCCCCAGCATTTT.

This sequence joins TRBV19 and TRBJ1-1; D gene uncertain. Trimming pared 5 bases from V and 3 bases from J, leaving 10 bases between. Germline V lookup: CDR1 LNHDA, CDR2 SQIVND (reference sequence). This CDR3 contains 13 residues. This chain's CDR3 is CASSPSEDTEAFF. In nucleotides, the CDR3 is TGTGCCAGTAGTCCGTCGGAGGACACTGAAGCTTTCTTT.

This clone was counted a single time. This chain uses TRBV10-3 with TRBJ1-1; unclear D gene. The CDR3 has 12 amino acids. Trimming cost V 7 bases and J 7 bases, with 13 bases left between them. Germline CDR1 ENHRY, CDR2 SYGVKD. The CDR3 sequence is CAITSEQFEAFF. The CDR3, as DNA: TGTGCCATCACCAGTGAACAATTTGAAGCTTTCTTT.

This chain connects TRBV29-1 to TRBJ1-2; D might be TRBD1 (5 bases). V lost 8 bases and J lost 2, with 18 bases in between. Germline CDR1 and CDR2: SQVTM and ANQGSEA. CDR3 length: 14 amino acids. The chain's CDR3 is CSSRSTVGNYGYTF. The CDR3 DNA is TGCAGCTCCCGATCGACAGTCGGAAACTATGGCTACACCTTC.

This chain links TRBV7-8 with TRBJ1-2; weak D call: TRBD1 (5 bases). The CDR3 is made up of 15 amino acids. Germline CDR1 is SGHVS and CDR2 is FQNEAQ. The V and J ends lost 5 bases and 7 bases respectively, with 20 bases between them. The CDR3 DNA reads as TGTGCCAGCAGCCCTCAGACCAGGGACGAGGTTGGCTACACCTTC. As protein: CASSPQTRDEVGYTF.

The chain couples TRBV5-4 to TRBJ2-1, with 10 nucleotides matching TRBD1. V shed 0 bases, J shed 7 bases, and the junction held 4 bases outside the gene matches. Germline assignment: CDR1 SGHNT and CDR2 YYREEE (reference sequence). The CDR3 is 15 amino acids. CDR3 sequence reads: CASSLGGTGDNEQFF. CDR3 DNA sequence: TGTGCCAGCAGCTTGGGTGGGACAGGGGATAATGAGCAGTTCTTC.

In its sample, this clone was seen once. The chain combines TRBV29-1 with TRBJ2-1, with D possibly being TRBD2 (7 bases). The CDR3 spans 13 residues. In germline, CDR1 is SQVTM, CDR2 ANQGSEA. The ends were cut back, 4 bases at V and 7 bases at J, with 14 bases in the middle. The CDR3 is CSVARGAQNEQFF. The CDR3 region has the DNA TGCAGCGTTGCTCGGGGGGCGCAAAATGAGCAGTTCTTC.

The chain employs TRBV28 and TRBJ2-3; D might be TRBD1 (6 bases). CDR3 length equals 17 residues. The ends were cut back, 4 bases at V and 6 bases at J, with 23 bases in the middle. Germline V CDR1 and CDR2: MDHEN, SYDVKM. CDR3 DNA sequence: TGTGCCAGCAGTTATGTAGGGGACACCAATTATTGGGATACGCAGTATTTT. Amino acid sequence: CASSYVGDTNYWDTQYF.

J is TRBJ1-1 and V is TRBV9, with D possibly TRBD1 on 5 matching bases. The CDR3 spans 13 residues. V was trimmed by 4 bases and J by 3 bases, leaving 10 bases between them. The germline CDR1 and CDR2 sequences are SGDLS and YYNGEE. The CDR3 nucleotides are TGTGCCAGCAGCCCCGGGGGGGACACTGAAGCTTTCTTT. Its translation is CASSPGGDTEAFF.

The V call is TRBV13, the J call TRBJ2-5; a weak D match, TRBD1 (6 bases). Germline CDR1 and CDR2: PRHDT and FYEKMQ (reference sequence). Trimming stripped 5 bases from V and 1 base from J, with 8 bases between. This CDR3 region has 13 residues. The CDR3 region has the DNA TGTGCCAGCAGCCCGGACAGCCAAGAGACCCAGTACTTC. Protein: CASSPDSQETQYF.

This clone was seen only a few times. The chain recombines TRBV7-2 with TRBJ2-7, with D unclear. V was trimmed by 2 bases and J by 3 bases, leaving 14 bases between them. The germline V gene has CDR1 SGHTA and CDR2 FQGNSA. The CDR3 totals 15 residues. The CDR3 protein is CASSLNRRVDYEQYF. Written as DNA, the CDR3 is TGTGCCAGCAGCTTAAATCGACGCGTAGACTACGAGCAGTACTTC.

The V gene is TRBV2, the J gene TRBJ2-6, with D hard to call. Between the trimmed V and J ends, which lost 3 bases and 0 bases, there was a span of 6 bases. Germline CDR1 is SNHLY and CDR2 is FYNNEI. This CDR3 is 15 amino acids long. The CDR3 sequence is CASSENLSGANVLTF. The CDR3 DNA reads as TGTGCCAGCAGTGAGAACCTCTCTGGGGCCAACGTCCTGACTTTC.

The rearrangement uses TRBV5-1 and TRBJ2-2; a possible D gene is TRBD1 (5 bases). Trimming took 1 base from V and 1 from J, leaving 8 bases between them. Germline CDR1 SGHRS, CDR2 YFSETQ. The CDR3 is 15 amino acids. The CDR3 loop is CASSLSQGNTGELFF. DNA for the CDR3: TGCGCCAGCAGCTTGTCCCAGGGGAACACCGGGGAGCTGTTTTTT.

The chain carries TRBV5-4 and TRBJ2-7, with TRBD1 matching 8 bases. The J segment lost 4 bases and the V segment lost 2 bases, leaving 8 bases of the junction unmatched. The germline V gene encodes CDR1 SGHNT and CDR2 YYREEE (reference sequence). This CDR3 spans 15 amino acids. CDR3 loop: CASSLPPGQAYEQYF. The CDR3 coding sequence is TGTGCCAGCAGCTTACCCCCGGGACAGGCTTACGAGCAGTACTTC.

This chain joins TRBV4-1 and TRBJ2-2; 9 bases fit TRBD2. The CDR3 extends over 16 amino acids. Trimming removed 4 bases from V and 3 bases from J; junction bases left unmatched: 6. Germline V gives CDR1 MGHRA, CDR2 YSYEKL. CDR3 loop: CASSPSGTGDTGELFF. The CDR3 region has the DNA TGCGCCAGCAGCCCTAGCGGGACGGGTGACACCGGGGAGCTGTTTTTT.

This clone came up once. V gene TRBV5-6 combines with J gene TRBJ2-7, with a possible D match to TRBD2 (6 bases). The CDR3 is made up of 15 amino acids. Germline V gene data show CDR1 as SGHDT and CDR2 as YYEEEE. Trimming removed 0 bases from V and 5 bases from J, with 15 bases in between. CDR3 DNA sequence: TGTGCCAGCAGCTTGGCGGGGAAGGGAGGCCACGAGCAGTACTTC. Encoded protein: CASSLAGKGGHEQYF.

The CDR3 reads CASSLSPRLSGDNEQFF. CDR3 sequence (DNA): TGTGCCAGCAGTTTATCCCCTAGACTGAGCGGCGACAATGAGCAGTTCTTC. V usage is TRBV27 and J usage is TRBJ2-1; D might be TRBD2 (5 bases). Per the germline V gene, CDR1 is MNHEY and CDR2 is SMNVEV (reference sequence). The ends were cut back, 0 bases at V and 5 bases at J, with 17 bases in the middle. The CDR3 has 17 residues.

The rearrangement uses TRBV6-5 and TRBJ2-4; 8 bases line up with TRBD1. The V and J ends lost 2 bases and 6 bases, in that order; junction bases with no gene match: 0. From germline, CDR1 is MNHEY and CDR2 SVGAGI. CDR3 size: 13 residues. In DNA, the CDR3 is TGTGCCAGCAGTTACGGACAGGGAAACATTCAGTACTTC. Translating it yields CASSYGQGNIQYF.

The rearrangement joins TRBV4-1 to TRBJ1-4; the D gene is possibly TRBD1 (6 bases). The CDR3 is 17 amino acids. The germline V gene has CDR1 MGHRA and CDR2 YSYEKL. V dropped 3 bases and J dropped 6 bases, with 20 bases sitting between them. This CDR3 reads CASSHPPGGREYEKLFF. The CDR3 nucleotides read TGCGCCAGCAGCCATCCCCCGGGGGGCAGGGAATATGAAAAACTGTTTTTT.

This chain links TRBV28 with TRBJ2-3; TRBD1 or TRBD2 may be the D gene (5 bases each). Looked up from germline, CDR1 is MDHEN and CDR2 is SYDVKM. There are 15 residues in the CDR3. The ends were cut back, 6 bases at V and 1 base at J, with 14 bases in the middle. The CDR3 loop is CASSLPGTRTDTQYF. The CDR3 coding sequence is TGTGCCAGCAGCCTTCCCGGGACCCGCACAGATACGCAGTATTTT. Variable domain in full (rest from reference TRBV28 and TRBJ2-3): DVKVTQSSRYLVKRTGEKVFLECVQDMDHENMFWYRQDPGLGLRLIYFSYDVKMKEKGDIPEGYSVSREKKERFSLILESASTNQTSMYLCASSLPGTRTDTQYFGPGTRLTVL.